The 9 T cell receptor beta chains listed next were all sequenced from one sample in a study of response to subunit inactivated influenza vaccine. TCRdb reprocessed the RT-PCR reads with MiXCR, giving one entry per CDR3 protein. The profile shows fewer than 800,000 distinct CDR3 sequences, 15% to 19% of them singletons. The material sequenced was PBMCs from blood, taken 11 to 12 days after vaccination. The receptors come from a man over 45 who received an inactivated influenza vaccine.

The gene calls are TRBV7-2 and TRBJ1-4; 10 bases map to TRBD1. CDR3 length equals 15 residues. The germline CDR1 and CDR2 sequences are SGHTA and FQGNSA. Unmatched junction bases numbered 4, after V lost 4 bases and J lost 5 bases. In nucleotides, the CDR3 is TGTGCCAGCAGCTCGGAGGACAGGGGGAATGAAAAACTGTTTTTT. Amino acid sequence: CASSSEDRGNEKLFF.

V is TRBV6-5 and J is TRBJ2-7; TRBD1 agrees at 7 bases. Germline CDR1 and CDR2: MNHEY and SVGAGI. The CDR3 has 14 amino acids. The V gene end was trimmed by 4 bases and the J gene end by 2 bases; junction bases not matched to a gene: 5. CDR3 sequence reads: CASSSHTGAYEQYF. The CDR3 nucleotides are TGTGCCAGCAGTTCGCATACAGGGGCCTACGAGCAGTACTTC.

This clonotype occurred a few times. CDR3 coding DNA: TGTGCCATCAGAACAGGGGTTACTGGAAACACCATATATTTT. Translated, it gives CAIRTGVTGNTIYF. The chain links TRBV10-3 to TRBJ1-3, with 7 bases fitting TRBD1. V lost 6 bases to trimming and J lost 2 bases; unmatched junction nucleotides: 4. The germline V gene has CDR1 ENHRY and CDR2 SYGVKD. The CDR3 consists of 14 residues.

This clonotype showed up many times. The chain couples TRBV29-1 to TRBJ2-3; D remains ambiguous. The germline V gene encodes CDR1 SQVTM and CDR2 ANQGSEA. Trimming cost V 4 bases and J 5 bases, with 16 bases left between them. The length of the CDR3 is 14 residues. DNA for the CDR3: TGCAGCGTTGCGGTCTCATTATCACGAGATACGCAGTATTTT. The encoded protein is CSVAVSLSRDTQYF.

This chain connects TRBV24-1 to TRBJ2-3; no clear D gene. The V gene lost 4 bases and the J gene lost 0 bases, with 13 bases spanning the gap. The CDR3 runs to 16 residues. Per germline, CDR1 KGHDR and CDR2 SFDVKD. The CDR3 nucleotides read TGTGCCACCAGTGACAATTTAAGATCTAGCACAGATACGCAGTATTTT. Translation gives CATSDNLRSSTDTQYF.

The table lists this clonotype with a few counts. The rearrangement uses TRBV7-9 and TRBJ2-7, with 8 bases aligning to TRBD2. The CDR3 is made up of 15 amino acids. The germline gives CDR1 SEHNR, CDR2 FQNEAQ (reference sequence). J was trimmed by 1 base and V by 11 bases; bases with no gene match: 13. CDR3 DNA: TGTGCCGGGACTAGGGTGGAACAGGGATCCTACGAGCAGTACTTC. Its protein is CAGTRVEQGSYEQYF.

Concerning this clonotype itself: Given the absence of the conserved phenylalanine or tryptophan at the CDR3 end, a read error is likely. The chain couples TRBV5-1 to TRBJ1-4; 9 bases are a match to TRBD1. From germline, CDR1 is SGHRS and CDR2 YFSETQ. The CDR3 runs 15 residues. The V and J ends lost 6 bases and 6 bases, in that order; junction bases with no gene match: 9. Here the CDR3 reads CASKELRDRDEKLFI. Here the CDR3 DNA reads TGCGCCAGCAAAGAGTTACGGGACAGGGATGAAAAACTGTTTATT.

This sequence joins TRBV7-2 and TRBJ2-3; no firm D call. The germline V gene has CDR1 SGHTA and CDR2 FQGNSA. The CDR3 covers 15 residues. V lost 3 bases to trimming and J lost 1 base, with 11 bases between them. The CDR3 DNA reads TGTGCCAGCAGCTTCGTCGGACCCGGCACAGATACGCAGTATTTT. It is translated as CASSFVGPGTDTQYF. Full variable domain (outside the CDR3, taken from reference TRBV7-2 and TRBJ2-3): GAGVSQSPSNKVTEKGKDVELRCDPISGHTALYWYRQSLGQGLEFLIYFQGNSAPDKSGLPSDRFSAERTGGSVSTLTIQRTQQEDSAVYLCASSFVGPGTDTQYFGPGTRLTVL.

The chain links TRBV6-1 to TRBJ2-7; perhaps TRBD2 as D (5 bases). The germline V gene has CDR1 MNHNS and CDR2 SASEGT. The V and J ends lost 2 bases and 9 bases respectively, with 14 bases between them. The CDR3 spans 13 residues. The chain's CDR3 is CASSEPGTQMQYF. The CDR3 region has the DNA TGTGCCAGCAGTGAACCGGGAACCCAAATGCAGTACTTC.